One sample yielded the 24 T cell receptor beta chains listed below, sequenced in a study of monozygotic twins with inflammatory bowel disease. TCRdb re-called the 5' RACE reads; one entry per CDR3 protein, DNA not given. The sample yields about 210,000 distinct CDR3 sequences, of which the top ten take up less than 2%. Sequencing input: blood. The receptors come from a human donor with ulcerative colitis or Crohn's disease, or a healthy co-twin of an affected twin (not recorded which).

The CDR3 is CASSLGLELEQYF. The chain combines TRBV7-9 with TRBJ2-7. In germline, CDR1 is SEHNR, CDR2 FQNEAQ (reference sequence). This CDR3 spans 13 amino acids.

This CDR3 reads CASTIGPSNQETQYF. The chain joins TRBV6-1 to TRBJ2-5. The CDR3 sequence is 15 residues long. The V gene's germline CDR1 is MNHNS and CDR2 SASEGT.

V gene TRBV20-1 combines with J gene TRBJ1-6. This CDR3 is 14 amino acids long. The germline gives CDR1 DFQATT, CDR2 SNEGSKA (reference sequence). The CDR3 here is CSARGFMGNSPLHF.

The chain links TRBV6-4 to TRBJ2-5; TCRdb gives TRBD1 as the D gene, but with no DNA this cannot be confirmed. The CDR3 has 13 residues. CDR1 is MRHNA and CDR2 is SNTAGT in the germline V gene. CDR3 in amino acids: CASSVGPQETQYF.

The chain uses TRBV27 and TRBJ1-1; TCRdb selects TRBD1, and the lack of DNA leaves this call unchecked. This CDR3 spans 17 amino acids. The germline V gene encodes CDR1 MNHEY and CDR2 SMNVEV (reference sequence). CDR3 amino acids: CASSVTAVGAGSSEAFF.

The genes are TRBV20-1 and TRBJ1-1; TCRdb outputs TRBD1, but without DNA this stays unchecked. The V gene's germline CDR1 is DFQATT and CDR2 SNEGSKA (reference sequence). The CDR3 consists of 14 residues. This chain's CDR3 is CSARPQGIHTEAFF.

The genes are TRBV5-1 and TRBJ2-1. This CDR3 is built from 12 residues. The germline V gene encodes CDR1 SGHRS and CDR2 YFSETQ. This chain's CDR3 is CASRSWYNEQFF.

The genes are TRBV7-9 and TRBJ2-7; TCRdb calls TRBD1, which cannot be checked without DNA. Germline-derived CDR1 and CDR2 are SEHNR and FQNEAQ (reference sequence). The CDR3 is 15 amino acids. The CDR3: CASNFPGQGIYEQYF. The full variable domain, completed using reference TRBV7-9 and TRBJ2-7, is DTGVSQNPRHKITKRGQNVTFRCDPISEHNRLYWYRQTLGQGPEFLTYFQNEAQLEKSRLLSDRFSAERPKGSFSTLEIQRTEQGDSAMYLCASNFPGQGIYEQYFGPGTRLTVT.

The rearrangement joins TRBV11-3 to TRBJ2-7; TCRdb lists TRBD2, though no DNA is available to test this call. This CDR3 has 15 amino acids. CDR1 and CDR2 from the germline V gene are SGHNT and YENEEA. CDR3 sequence: CASSLGRVLSYEQYF.

The CDR3: CASSLINPPDTQYF. V and J are TRBV11-2 and TRBJ2-3. Germline CDR1 SGHAT, CDR2 FQNNGV. CDR3 length: 14 residues.

The CDR3 loop reads CASSLESGVSSYEQYF. V gene TRBV5-1 combines with J gene TRBJ2-7; TCRdb calls TRBD1, which cannot be checked without DNA. The CDR3 contains 16 residues. Germline V CDR1 and CDR2: SGHRS, YFSETQ.

The rearrangement uses TRBV5-1 and TRBJ1-2; TCRdb picks TRBD1, but there is no DNA to check that call. The CDR3 is 15 amino acids. CDR1 and CDR2 (germline): SGHRS, YFSETQ. The CDR3: CASSLEGARIYGYTF.

The rearrangement uses TRBV7-6 and TRBJ2-5. The CDR3 is 18 residues long. Germline V gene lookup returns CDR1 SGHVS and CDR2 FNYEAQ. CDR3 sequence reads: CASSSRSGGSVRGETQYF.

This chain links TRBV28 with TRBJ1-2; TCRdb's D call, TRBD1, is unchecked because there is no DNA. Germline V gene data show CDR1 as MDHEN and CDR2 as SYDVKM. CDR3 length: 15 residues. CDR3 sequence reads: CASSFGLPFPYGYTF.

This chain uses TRBV7-7 with TRBJ2-3; TCRdb names TRBD2, which stays unverified in the absence of DNA. CDR1 is SSHAT and CDR2 is FNYEAQ in the germline V gene (reference sequence). The CDR3 length is 16 residues. The CDR3 is CASSQGLAGATDTQYF.

The chain uses TRBV27 and TRBJ1-6; without DNA, the TCRdb call of TRBD1 cannot be checked. The CDR3 has 15 residues. Germline CDR1 and CDR2: MNHEY and SMNVEV (reference sequence). CDR3 loop: CASSSDRGAQSPLHF.

The chain links TRBV10-3 to TRBJ1-2; TCRdb indicates TRBD1, and absent DNA this call remains unverified. The CDR3 has 14 amino acids. Germline V gives CDR1 ENHRY, CDR2 SYGVKD. The CDR3 loop is CAISQTGLNYGYTF.

The CDR3: CASSGTPPGQGPTFYNEQFF. The chain recombines TRBV11-1 with TRBJ2-1; TCRdb's D call of TRBD1 is untestable without DNA. This CDR3 comprises 20 residues. Germline V gene sequence: CDR1 SGHAT, CDR2 FQDESV (reference sequence).

V and J are TRBV3-1 and TRBJ2-7. Germline V CDR1 and CDR2: LGHDT, YNNKEL (reference sequence). This CDR3 is 14 amino acids long. The CDR3: CASSQDHGAYEQYF.

The V gene is TRBV7-8, the J gene TRBJ2-7. This CDR3 contains 11 residues. Looked up from germline, CDR1 is SGHVS and CDR2 is FQNEAQ. The CDR3 loop reads CASSLYDEQYF.

This sequence joins TRBV5-1 and TRBJ1-3; the TCRdb D gene call, TRBD1, has no DNA to confirm it. The CDR3 is 17 residues long. Germline V CDR1 and CDR2: SGHRS, YFSETQ. Here the CDR3 reads CASSFAGGRPPGNTIYF.

The rearrangement joins TRBV4-1 to TRBJ2-3. The CDR3 loop spans 15 amino acids. Germline CDR1 reads MGHRA; CDR2 reads YSYEKL. The CDR3 is CASSQVLGTTDTQYF.

The gene calls are TRBV7-8 and TRBJ1-3. Per germline, CDR1 SGHVS and CDR2 FQNEAQ. CDR3 length equals 12 residues. The CDR3 sequence is CASSPPENTIYF.

V usage is TRBV5-6 and J usage is TRBJ2-1; TCRdb returns TRBD1, unconfirmable since there is no DNA. In germline, CDR1 is SGHDT, CDR2 YYEEEE. This CDR3 comprises 15 residues. CDR3: CASSLPGPVTGEQFF.